This T cell receptor (beta chain) was recovered during a study of memory CD4+ T cells and cytomegalovirus serostatus. The sort gate was single viable CD3+CD4+CD8-CD45RO+ cells for memory CD4+ T cells. Measured with immunoSEQ multiplex PCR; TCRdb has only the in-frame clones, and not every one. The repertoire includes approximately 51,000 clones, approximately 74% of them detected once, and roughly 1.2% sits in the top ten. Germline V gives CDR1 MGHRA, CDR2 YSYEKL. The CDR3 totals 15 residues. Between the trimmed V and J ends, which lost 4 bases and 6 bases, there was a span of 16 bases. What was sequenced was memory CD4+ T cells from blood. This sequence was found in an adult in good health and CMV-seropositive. The chain combines TRBV4-1 with TRBJ2-1, with D unresolved. CDR3 DNA sequence: TGCGCCAGCAGCCCGGCCAGTAGGGTTATCAATGAGCAGTTCTTC. This sequence encodes CASSPASRVINEQFF.